This TCR beta chain was identified in a study of tissue T cells after allogeneic stem cell transplantation. Notes on this clone: Mouse germline and gene names are used. The CDR3 end falls 1 residue outside the read, so it is completed with the germline J gene.

Described time point: mouse harvest day 7 after allogeneic transplant. Each mouse received 10^7 T-cell-depleted marrow cells plus 10^6 splenic CD5+ T cells by tail vein. This CDR3 is built from 14 residues. V dropped 1 base and J dropped 2 bases, with 8 bases sitting between them. The V gene's germline CDR1 is MSHET and CDR2 SYDVDS. Using immunoSEQ multiplex PCR, the repertoire was profiled, and TCRdb retains in-frame clones only, with some absent. Among 2,000 or so clones listed, roughly 60% were seen once. Sequenced sample: spleen. V gene TRBV29 combines with J gene TRBJ1-1, with a possible D match to TRBD1 (5 bases). The source is a female BALB/c mouse given C57BL/6 T cells with graft-versus-host disease after an allogeneic hematopoietic cell transplant. Incomplete CDR3 DNA: TGTGCTAGCAGTTTATTGGGGGTCAACACAGAAGTCTTC. This sequence encodes CASSLLGVNTEVF. The full CDR3 reads CASSLLGVNTEVFF.